The T cell receptor beta chain under discussion was sequenced for a study of T cells in Graves' hyperthyroidism and ophthalmopathy. The study's findings and limits: Blood also held most thyroid clonotypes expanded beyond 0.001. The model predicted ophthalmopathy a median around 6.5 months before onset.

In its sample, this clonotype was seen many times. The antigen is not known. TCR beta CDR3 region amplification was performed from RNA transcripts. During a first-round RT-PCR of the TCR CDR3, the HTBI primer set was used. TCRdb reprocessed the multiplex PCR reads via MiXCR and lists one record per CDR3 protein. The sample has about 350,000 distinct CDR3 sequences, 18% seen once. The germline CDR1 and CDR2 sequences are MDHEN and SYDVKM. The length of the CDR3 is 15 residues. The V gene end was trimmed by 6 bases and the J gene end by 6 bases; junction bases not matched to a gene: 8. Ophthalmopathy in the patients scored at least 3 on Clinical Activity Score and at least 4 on NOSPECS grade, lasting under 3 months. Uncontrolled infections, other autoimmune diseases, pregnancy or lactation led to exclusion of patients.

This TCR was recovered from a woman in her thirties or forties with Graves' ophthalmopathy. The sample was blood. The gene calls are TRBV28 and TRBJ2-5; 12 bases are shared with TRBD2. CDR3 amino acids: CASSTLLAGGQTQYF. CDR3 nucleotides: TGTGCCAGCAGCACGCTACTAGCGGGAGGACAGACCCAGTACTTC.